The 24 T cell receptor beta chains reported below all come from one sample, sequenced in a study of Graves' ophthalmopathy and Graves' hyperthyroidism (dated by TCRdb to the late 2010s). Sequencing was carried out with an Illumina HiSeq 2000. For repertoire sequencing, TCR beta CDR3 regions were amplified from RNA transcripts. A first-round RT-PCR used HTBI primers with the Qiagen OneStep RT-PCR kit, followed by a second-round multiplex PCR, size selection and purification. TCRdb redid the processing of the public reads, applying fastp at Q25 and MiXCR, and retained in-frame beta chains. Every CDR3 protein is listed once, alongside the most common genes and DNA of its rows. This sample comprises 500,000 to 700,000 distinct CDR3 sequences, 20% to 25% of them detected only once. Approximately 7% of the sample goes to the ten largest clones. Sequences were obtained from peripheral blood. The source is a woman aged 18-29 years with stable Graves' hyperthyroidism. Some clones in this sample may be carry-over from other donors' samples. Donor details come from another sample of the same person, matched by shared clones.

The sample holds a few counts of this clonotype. CDR3 DNA sequence: TGTGCCAGCAGTACCACTCTAGCGACGGCTCAAGAGACCCAGTACTTC. As protein: CASSTTLATAQETQYF. The V gene is TRBV6-2 or TRBV6-3, the J gene TRBJ2-5; TRBD2 is a possible D gene (6 bases). There are 16 residues in the CDR3. Trimming left V 5 bases short and J 2 bases short, with 18 bases between. Germline loops: CDR1 MNHEY, CDR2 SVGEGT.

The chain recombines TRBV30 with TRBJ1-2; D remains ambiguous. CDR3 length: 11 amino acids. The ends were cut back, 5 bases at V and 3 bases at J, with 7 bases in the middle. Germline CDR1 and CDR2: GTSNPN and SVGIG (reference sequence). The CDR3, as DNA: TGTGCCTGGGCAGATTACTATGGCTACACCTTC. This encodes CAWADYYGYTF.

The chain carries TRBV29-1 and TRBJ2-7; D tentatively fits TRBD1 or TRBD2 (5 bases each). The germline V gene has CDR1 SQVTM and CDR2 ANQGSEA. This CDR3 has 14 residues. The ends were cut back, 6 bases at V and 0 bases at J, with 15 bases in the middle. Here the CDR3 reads CSVAGTAISYEQYF. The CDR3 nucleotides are TGCAGCGTCGCCGGGACGGCCATCTCCTACGAGCAGTACTTC.

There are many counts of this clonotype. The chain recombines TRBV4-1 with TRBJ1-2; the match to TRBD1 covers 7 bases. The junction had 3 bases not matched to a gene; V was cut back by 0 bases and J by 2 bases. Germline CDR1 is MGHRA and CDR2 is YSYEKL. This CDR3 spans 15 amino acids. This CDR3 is CASSQDGGGNYGYTF. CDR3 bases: TGCGCCAGCAGCCAAGATGGAGGGGGCAACTATGGCTACACCTTC.

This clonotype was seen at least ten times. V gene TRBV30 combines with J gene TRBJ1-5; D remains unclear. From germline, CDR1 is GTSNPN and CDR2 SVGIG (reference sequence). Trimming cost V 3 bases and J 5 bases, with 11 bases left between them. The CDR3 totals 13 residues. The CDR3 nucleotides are TGTGCCTGGAGCGAGGACCATTATCAGCCCCAGCATTTT. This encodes CAWSEDHYQPQHF.

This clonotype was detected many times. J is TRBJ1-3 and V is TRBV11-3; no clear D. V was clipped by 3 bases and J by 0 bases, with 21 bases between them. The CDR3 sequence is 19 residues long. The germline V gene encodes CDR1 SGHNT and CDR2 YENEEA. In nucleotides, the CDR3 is TGTGCCAGCAGCTTCGGTGCTCCTTACTTGGGGAGCTCTGGAAACACCATATATTTT. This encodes CASSFGAPYLGSSGNTIYF.

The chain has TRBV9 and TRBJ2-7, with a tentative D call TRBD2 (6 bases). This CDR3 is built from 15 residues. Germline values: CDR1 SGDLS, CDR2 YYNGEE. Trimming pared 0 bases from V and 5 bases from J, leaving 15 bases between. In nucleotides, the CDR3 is TGTGCCAGCAGCGTAGGTGGGACTGGATACCACGAGCAGTACTTC. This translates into CASSVGGTGYHEQYF. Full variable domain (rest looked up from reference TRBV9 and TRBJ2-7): DSGVTQTPKHLITATGQRVTLRCSPRSGDLSVYWYQQSLDQGLQFLIQYYNGEERAKGNILERFSAQQFPDLHSELNLSSLELGDSALYFCASSVGGTGYHEQYFGPGTRLTVT.

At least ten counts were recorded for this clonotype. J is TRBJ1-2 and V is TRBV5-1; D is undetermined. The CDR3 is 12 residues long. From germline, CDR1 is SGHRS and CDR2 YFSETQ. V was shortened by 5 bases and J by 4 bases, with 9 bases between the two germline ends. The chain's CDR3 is CASRRDTYGYTF. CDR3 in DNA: TGCGCCAGCAGAAGAGACACCTATGGCTACACCTTC.

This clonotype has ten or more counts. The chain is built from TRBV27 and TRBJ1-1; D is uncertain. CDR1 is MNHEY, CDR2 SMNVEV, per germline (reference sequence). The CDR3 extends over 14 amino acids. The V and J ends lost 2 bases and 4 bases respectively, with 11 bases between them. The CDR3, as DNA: TGTGCCAGCAGTTTAGCAGTGCGGAGCACTGAAGCTTTCTTT. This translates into CASSLAVRSTEAFF.

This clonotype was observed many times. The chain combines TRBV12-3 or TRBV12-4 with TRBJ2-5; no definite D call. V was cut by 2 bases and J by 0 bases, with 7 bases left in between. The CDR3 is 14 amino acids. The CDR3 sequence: CASSLSAYQETQYF. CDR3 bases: TGTGCCAGCAGTTTAAGTGCGTACCAAGAGACCCAGTACTTC.

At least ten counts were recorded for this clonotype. CDR3 sequence (DNA): TGTGCCAGCAGTTTGCAGGGGACTATTGGCTACACCTTC. This encodes CASSLQGTIGYTF. The chain links TRBV6-2 or TRBV6-3 to TRBJ1-2; D may be TRBD1 (6 bases). This CDR3 spans 13 amino acids. V gave up 4 bases and J gave up 7 bases, with 13 bases separating them. Germline CDR1 reads MNHEY; CDR2 reads SVGEGT.

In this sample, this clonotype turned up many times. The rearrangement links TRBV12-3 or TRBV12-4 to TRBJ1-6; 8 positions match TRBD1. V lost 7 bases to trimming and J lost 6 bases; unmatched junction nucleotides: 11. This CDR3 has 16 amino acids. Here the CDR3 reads CASTAGGGDSNSPLHF. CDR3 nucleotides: TGTGCCAGCACCGCAGGGGGCGGGGATTCTAATTCACCCCTCCACTTT.

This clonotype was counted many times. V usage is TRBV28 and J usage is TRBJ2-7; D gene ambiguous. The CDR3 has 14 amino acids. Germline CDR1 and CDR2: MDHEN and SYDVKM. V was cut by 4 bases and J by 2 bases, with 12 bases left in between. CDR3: CASSSGPMPYEQYF. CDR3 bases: TGTGCCAGCAGTTCCGGGCCGATGCCCTACGAGCAGTACTTC.

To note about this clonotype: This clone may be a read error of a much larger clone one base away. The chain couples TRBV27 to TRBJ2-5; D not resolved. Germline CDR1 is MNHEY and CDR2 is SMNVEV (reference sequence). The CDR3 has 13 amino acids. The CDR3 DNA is TGTGCCAGCAGGGCCAACTACCAAGAGACCAAGTACTTC. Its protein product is CASRANYQETKYF.

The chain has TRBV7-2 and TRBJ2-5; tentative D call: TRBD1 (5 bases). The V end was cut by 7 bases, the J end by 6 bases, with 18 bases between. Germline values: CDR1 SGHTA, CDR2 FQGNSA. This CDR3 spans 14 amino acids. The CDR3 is CASKIGADVQTQYF. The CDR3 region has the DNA TGTGCCAGCAAGATAGGGGCCGACGTTCAGACCCAGTACTTC. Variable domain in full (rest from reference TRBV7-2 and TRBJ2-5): GAGVSQSPSNKVTEKGKDVELRCDPISGHTALYWYRQSLGQGLEFLIYFQGNSAPDKSGLPSDRFSAERTGGSVSTLTIQRTQQEDSAVYLCASKIGADVQTQYFGPGTRLLVL.

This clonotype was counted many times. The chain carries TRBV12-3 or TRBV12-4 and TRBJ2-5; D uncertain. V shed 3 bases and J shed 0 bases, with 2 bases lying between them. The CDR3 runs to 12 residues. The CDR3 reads CASSFDQETQYF. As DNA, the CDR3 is TGTGCCAGCAGTTTTGACCAAGAGACCCAGTACTTC.

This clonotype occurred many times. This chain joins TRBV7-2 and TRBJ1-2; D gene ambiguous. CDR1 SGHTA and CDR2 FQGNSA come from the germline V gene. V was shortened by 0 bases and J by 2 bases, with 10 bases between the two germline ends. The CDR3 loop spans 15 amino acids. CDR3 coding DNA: TGTGCCAGCAGCTTAGCCACAAGGTTAAACTATGGCTACACCTTC. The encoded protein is CASSLATRLNYGYTF.

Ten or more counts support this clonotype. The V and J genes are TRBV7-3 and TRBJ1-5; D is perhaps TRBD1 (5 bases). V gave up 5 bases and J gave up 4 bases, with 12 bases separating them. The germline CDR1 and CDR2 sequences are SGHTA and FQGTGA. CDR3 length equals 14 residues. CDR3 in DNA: TGTGCCAGCAGCCGAGGGACGGTGAATCAGCCCCAGCATTTT. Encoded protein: CASSRGTVNQPQHF.

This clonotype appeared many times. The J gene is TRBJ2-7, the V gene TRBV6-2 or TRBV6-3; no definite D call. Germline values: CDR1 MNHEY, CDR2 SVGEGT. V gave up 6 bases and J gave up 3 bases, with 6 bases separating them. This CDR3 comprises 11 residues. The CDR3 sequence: CASRFYYEQYF. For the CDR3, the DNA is TGTGCCAGCAGGTTTTACTACGAGCAGTACTTC.

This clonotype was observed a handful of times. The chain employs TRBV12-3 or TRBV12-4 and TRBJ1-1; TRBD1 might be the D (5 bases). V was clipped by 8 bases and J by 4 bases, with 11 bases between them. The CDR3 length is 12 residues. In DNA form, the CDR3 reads TGTGCCAGCCTTGGGGGGGGCACTGAAGCTTTCTTT. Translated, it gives CASLGGGTEAFF.

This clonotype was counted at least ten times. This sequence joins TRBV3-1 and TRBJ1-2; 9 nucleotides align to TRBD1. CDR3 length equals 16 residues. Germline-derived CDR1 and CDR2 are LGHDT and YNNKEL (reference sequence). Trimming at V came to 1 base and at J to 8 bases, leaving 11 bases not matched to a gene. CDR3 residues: CASSQVAQGASEGYTF. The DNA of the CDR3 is TGTGCCAGCAGCCAAGTCGCACAGGGGGCGAGTGAAGGCTACACCTTC.

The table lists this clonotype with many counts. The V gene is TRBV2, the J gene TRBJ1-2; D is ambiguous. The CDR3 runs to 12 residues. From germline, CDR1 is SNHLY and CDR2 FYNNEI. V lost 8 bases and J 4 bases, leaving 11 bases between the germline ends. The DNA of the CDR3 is TGTGCCAGCCTGGAGGCTGGCTATGGCTACACCTTC. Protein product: CASLEAGYGYTF.

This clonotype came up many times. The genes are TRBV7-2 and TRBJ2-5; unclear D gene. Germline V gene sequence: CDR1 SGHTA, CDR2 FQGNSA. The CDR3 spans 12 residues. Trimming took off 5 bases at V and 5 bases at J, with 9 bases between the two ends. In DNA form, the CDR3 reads TGTGCCAGCAGCGCCCTAGGGGAGACCCAGTACTTC. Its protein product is CASSALGETQYF.

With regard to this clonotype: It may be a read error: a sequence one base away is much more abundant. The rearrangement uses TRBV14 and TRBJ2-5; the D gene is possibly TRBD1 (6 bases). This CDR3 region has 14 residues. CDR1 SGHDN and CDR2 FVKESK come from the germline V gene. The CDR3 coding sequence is TGTGCCAGCAGCCAAGTCGCAGGGGCAGAGACCAAGTACTTC. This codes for CASSQVAGAETKYF. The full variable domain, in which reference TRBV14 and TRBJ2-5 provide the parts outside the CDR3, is EAGVTQFPSHSVIEKGQTVTLRCDPISGHDNLYWYRRVMGKEIKFLLHFVKESKQDESGMPNNRFLAERTGGTYSTLKVQPAELEDSGVYFCASSQVAGAETKYFGPGTRLLVL.